The 20 T cell receptor beta chains below come from one sample, sequenced in a study of radiation and T cells in renal cell carcinoma. Generated by immunoSEQ multiplex PCR, the TCRdb table keeps only in-frame clones and is missing some. The sample has some 150,000 clones, roughly 85% seen once; the top ten hold 20% to 25%. The time point is: baseline pretreatment blood. Treatment noted: 15 Gy SBRT to primary tumor, nephrectomy 4 weeks later. The input for sequencing was blood, taken from a patient whose treatment included radiotherapy and nephrectomy. These receptors originate from a woman aged 45 to 65 with renal cell carcinoma.

The V and J genes are TRBV6-1 and TRBJ2-7; D may be TRBD1 or TRBD2 (5 bases each). There are 12 residues in the CDR3. Germline CDR1 MNHNS, CDR2 SASEGT. Trimming removed 8 bases from V and 0 bases from J, with 8 bases in between. In DNA, the CDR3 is TGTGCCAGCGCAGGGAGCTCCTACGAGCAGTACTTC. Residues: CASAGSSYEQYF.

This chain joins TRBV7-2 and TRBJ2-1, with D uncertain. The CDR3 length is 13 residues. The germline V gene encodes CDR1 SGHTA and CDR2 FQGNSA. The germline V and J ends were trimmed by 4 bases and 10 bases, with 14 bases remaining between them. The CDR3 DNA reads as TGTGCCAGCAGCTCGTTTTATACCGAAGAGCAGTTCTTC. It is translated as CASSSFYTEEQFF.

The chain carries TRBV4-3 and TRBJ2-5; D not resolved. This CDR3 comprises 13 residues. V lost 0 bases and J lost 5, with 7 bases in between. Germline CDR1 and CDR2: LGHNA and YSLEER. CDR3 sequence: CASSQEVRETQYF. In DNA, the CDR3 is TGCGCCAGCAGCCAAGAGGTCCGGGAGACCCAGTACTTC.

V gene TRBV7-2 combines with J gene TRBJ2-2; D unresolved. This CDR3 has 14 residues. CDR1 and CDR2 from the germline V gene are SGHTA and FQGNSA. V was trimmed by 2 bases and J by 3 bases, leaving 7 bases between them. The CDR3 DNA reads as TGTGCCAGCAGCTTAAGGCGGTACACCGGGGAGCTGTTTTTT. It yields the protein CASSLRRYTGELFF. Complete variable domain (other parts from reference TRBV7-2 and TRBJ2-2): GAGVSQSPSNKVTEKGKDVELRCDPISGHTALYWYRQSLGQGLEFLIYFQGNSAPDKSGLPSDRFSAERTGGSVSTLTIQRTQQEDSAVYLCASSLRRYTGELFFGEGSRLTVL.

The chain is built from TRBV7-2 and TRBJ2-7, with TRBD1 identical over 9 bases. The germline V gene encodes CDR1 SGHTA and CDR2 FQGNSA. With V trimmed by 4 bases and J by 3 bases, 4 bases remained unmatched. The CDR3 runs 14 residues. CDR3 loop: CASSSRDRDYEQYF. The CDR3 DNA sequence: TGTGCCAGCAGCTCCCGGGACAGGGACTACGAGCAGTACTTC.

The gene calls are TRBV5-5 and TRBJ2-7; D is undetermined. CDR1 is SGHKS, CDR2 YYEKEE, per germline (reference sequence). The CDR3 runs 15 residues. V was shortened by 4 bases and J by 0 bases, with 14 bases between the two germline ends. CDR3 coding DNA: TGTGCCAGCAGCCCACGGGCGGCGAGCTCCTACGAGCAGTACTTC. It is translated as CASSPRAASSYEQYF.

V is TRBV9 and J is TRBJ2-5; 16 bases agree with TRBD2. Germline V lookup: CDR1 SGDLS, CDR2 YYNGEE. The CDR3 contains 16 residues. V lost 2 bases and J lost 6; bases outside the gene matches: 4. The CDR3 here is CASSVGTSGGAQTQYF. The DNA of the CDR3 is TGTGCCAGCAGCGTCGGGACTAGCGGGGGGGCTCAGACCCAGTACTTC.

This clone was counted once. The chain links TRBV27 to TRBJ1-1; D remains unclear. The CDR3 consists of 13 residues. Germline CDR1 and CDR2: MNHEY and SMNVEV (reference sequence). Trimming removed 5 bases at V and 5 bases at J, with 12 bases between. CDR3 sequence (DNA): TGTGCCAGCAGTCCCATAGCGAGGACTGAAGCTTTCTTT. Its translation is CASSPIARTEAFF.

The chain recombines TRBV30 with TRBJ2-7; D unresolved. Germline CDR1 reads GTSNPN; CDR2 reads SVGIG (reference sequence). This CDR3 comprises 13 residues. V lost 0 bases to trimming and J lost 3 bases, with 9 bases between them. The CDR3 loop is CAWSVGPDYEQYF. The CDR3 DNA sequence: TGTGCCTGGAGTGTGGGCCCCGACTACGAGCAGTACTTC.

V is TRBV6-5 and J is TRBJ2-2; 8 nucleotides agree with TRBD2. The CDR3 extends over 15 amino acids. V gave up 4 bases and J gave up 3 bases; unmatched junction bases: 4. CDR1 is MNHEY and CDR2 is SVGAGI in the germline V gene. CDR3 amino acids: CASSSRLAYTGELFF. In DNA form, the CDR3 reads TGTGCCAGCAGTTCCCGACTAGCGTACACCGGGGAGCTGTTTTTT.

The chain joins TRBV7-2 to TRBJ2-5; D perhaps matches TRBD2 (7 bases). CDR3 length: 16 amino acids. V was clipped by 7 bases and J by 6 bases, with 24 bases between them. Germline CDR1 reads SGHTA; CDR2 reads FQGNSA. The CDR3 coding sequence is TGTGCCAGCAACCCGGGGGGCGGGGGCCCTTCAAAGACCCAGTACTTC. Encoded protein: CASNPGGGGPSKTQYF.

CDR3 in amino acids: CASSIGTGQTEQYF. CDR3 coding DNA: TGTGCCAGTAGTATCGGGACAGGACAAACCGAGCAGTACTTC. This chain joins TRBV19 and TRBJ2-7; 8 bases map to TRBD1. The CDR3 length is 14 residues. Per germline, CDR1 LNHDA and CDR2 SQIVND (reference sequence). V lost 3 bases to trimming and J lost 6 bases; unmatched junction nucleotides: 7.

This chain connects TRBV6-5 to TRBJ1-1; unclear D gene. The V end lost 2 bases, the J end lost 4 bases, and 11 bases lay between the germline ends. This CDR3 comprises 14 residues. CDR1 and CDR2 from the germline V gene are MNHEY and SVGAGI. CDR3 nucleotide sequence: TGTGCCAGCAGTTACGCGGGAATTAGCACTGAAGCTTTCTTT. The encoded protein is CASSYAGISTEAFF.

This clone occurred once. V usage is TRBV15 and J usage is TRBJ2-7, with D hard to call. V was trimmed by 0 bases and J by 4 bases, leaving 10 bases between them. The CDR3 is 14 amino acids. From germline, CDR1 is LNHNV and CDR2 YYDKDF (reference sequence). CDR3 sequence reads: CATSRDIVSYEQYF. CDR3 nucleotide sequence: TGTGCCACCAGCAGAGATATTGTGAGTTACGAGCAGTACTTC.

The genes are TRBV28 and TRBJ1-5; D remains ambiguous. The V gene lost 6 bases and the J gene lost 4 bases, with 13 bases spanning the gap. CDR1 is MDHEN, CDR2 SYDVKM, per germline. The CDR3 length is 14 residues. The CDR3 protein is CASSLIRVNQPQHF. The CDR3 nucleotides read TGTGCCAGCAGCCTAATCCGGGTAAATCAGCCCCAGCATTTT.

The V and J genes are TRBV7-2 and TRBJ2-7; D is unresolved. V lost 5 bases to trimming and J lost 6 bases, with 17 bases between them. CDR3 size: 14 residues. Germline V gene data show CDR1 as SGHTA and CDR2 as FQGNSA. In nucleotides, the CDR3 is TGTGCCAGCAGCCCCGACGGTATGTGGGGCGAGCAGTACTTC. Protein: CASSPDGMWGEQYF. Filled out from reference TRBV7-2 and TRBJ2-7, the complete variable domain reads GAGVSQSPSNKVTEKGKDVELRCDPISGHTALYWYRQSLGQGLEFLIYFQGNSAPDKSGLPSDRFSAERTGGSVSTLTIQRTQQEDSAVYLCASSPDGMWGEQYFGPGTRLTVT.

The chain links TRBV15 to TRBJ2-7; 9 bases align to TRBD2. The CDR3 totals 16 residues. Germline CDR1 and CDR2: LNHNV and YYDKDF (reference sequence). V lost 0 bases and J lost 5; bases outside the gene matches: 8. The CDR3 DNA reads as TGTGCCACCAGCAGAGAAGGCGGGAGGGCCAGGAACGAGCAGTACTTC. Protein product: CATSREGGRARNEQYF. The full variable domain, with the rest looked up from reference TRBV15 and TRBJ2-7, is DAMVIQNPRYQVTQFGKPVTLSCSQTLNHNVMYWYQQKSSQAPKLLFHYYDKDFNNEADTPDNFQSRRPNTSFCFLDIRSPGLGDTAMYLCATSREGGRARNEQYFGPGTRLTVT.

This CDR3 is CASSLWQEGGQPQHF. The DNA of the CDR3 is TGTGCCAGCAGCTTATGGCAGGAGGGGGGTCAGCCCCAGCATTTT. V and J are TRBV7-2 and TRBJ1-5; possible D gene TRBD1, 6 bases. The V gene lost 2 bases and the J gene lost 6 bases, with 14 bases spanning the gap. The CDR3 runs 15 residues. The germline gives CDR1 SGHTA, CDR2 FQGNSA.

This chain uses TRBV7-2 with TRBJ1-6, with 7 bases lining up with TRBD1. Germline V gene sequence: CDR1 SGHTA, CDR2 FQGNSA. This CDR3 contains 14 residues. V lost 3 bases and J lost 7; bases outside the gene matches: 3. CDR3 amino acids: CASSFGTANSPLHF. Written as DNA, the CDR3 is TGTGCCAGCAGCTTTGGGACAGCGAATTCACCCCTCCACTTT.

The chain links TRBV27 to TRBJ2-1; 8 nucleotides match TRBD2. CDR3 length: 15 amino acids. The ends lost 6 bases at V and 6 bases at J; junction bases unmatched: 10. The germline V gene encodes CDR1 MNHEY and CDR2 SMNVEV (reference sequence). This chain's CDR3 is CASSPSGTRSNEQFF. CDR3 coding DNA: TGTGCCAGCAGCCCTTCGGGGACTAGGAGCAATGAGCAGTTCTTC.